This entry is about one T cell receptor (beta chain). Its antigen remains unidentified. Per the germline V gene, CDR1 is SGHRS and CDR2 is YFSETQ. After removal of 4 bases from V and 3 bases from J, the junction contained 7 bases not matched to a gene. The CDR3 is made up of 15 amino acids. The sample belongs to a study of cytomegalovirus exposure and HLA in healthy donors. Study findings and constraints: Testing in vitro showed a few CMV-associated chains specific for CMV antigens.

The PCR used 60 Vbeta and 13 Jbeta primers. Profiled with immunoSEQ multiplex PCR; TCRdb holds only in-frame clones, not every one. The data show 100,000 to 150,000 clones, around 72% seen once. The sequence derives from a man in his thirties or forties in good health and CMV-seronegative. The sequenced material came from PBMCs. The gene calls are TRBV5-1 and TRBJ1-1, with 9 bases fitting TRBD1. The CDR3 nucleotides read TGCGCCAGCAGCAACAGGGGGCGAATGGACACTGAAGCTTTCTTT. Protein sequence: CASSNRGRMDTEAFF.